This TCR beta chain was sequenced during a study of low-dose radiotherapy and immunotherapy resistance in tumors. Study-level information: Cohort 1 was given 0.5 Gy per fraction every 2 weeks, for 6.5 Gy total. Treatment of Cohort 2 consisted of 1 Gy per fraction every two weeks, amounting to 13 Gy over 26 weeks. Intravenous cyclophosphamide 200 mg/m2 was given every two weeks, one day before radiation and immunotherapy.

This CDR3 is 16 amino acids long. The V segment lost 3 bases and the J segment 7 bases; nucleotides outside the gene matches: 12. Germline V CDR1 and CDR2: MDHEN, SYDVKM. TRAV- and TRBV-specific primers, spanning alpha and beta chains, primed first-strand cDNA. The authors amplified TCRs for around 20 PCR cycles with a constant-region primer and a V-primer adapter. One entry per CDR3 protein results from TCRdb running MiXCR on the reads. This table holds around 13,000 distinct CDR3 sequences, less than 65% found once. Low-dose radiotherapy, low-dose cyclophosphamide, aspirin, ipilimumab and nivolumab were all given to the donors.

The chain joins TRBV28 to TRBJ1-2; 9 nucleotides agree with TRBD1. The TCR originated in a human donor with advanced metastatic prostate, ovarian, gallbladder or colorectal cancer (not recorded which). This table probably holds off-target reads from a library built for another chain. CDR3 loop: CASSFLTPGQGSGYTF. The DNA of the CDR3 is TGTGCCAGCAGTTTTCTGACCCCGGGACAGGGAAGTGGCTACACCTTC.